What follows are 8 T cell receptor beta chains derived from one specimen sequenced in a study of T cell repertoires in cytomegalovirus infection. MiXCR, run by TCRdb on the reads, gives a single entry per CDR3 protein. The sample has fewer than 1,000,000 distinct CDR3 sequences, less than 40% seen once; the top ten hold over 12%. Antigens for these TCRs are unknown. The specimen comprised cultured CD8+ T cells from PBMCs, sampled from culture after CMV antigen stimulation. The receptors originated from a human donor in good health (CMV status not recorded). Some clones in this sample may be carry-over from other donors' samples.

This clonotype was picked up a small number of times. Here the CDR3 reads CSARGRERWMNTEAFF. CDR3 nucleotides: TGCAGTGCTAGGGGCAGGGAAAGGTGGATGAACACTGAAGCTTTCTTT. The J gene is TRBJ1-1, the V gene TRBV20-1; maybe TRBD1 (5 bases). Germline loops: CDR1 DFQATT, CDR2 SNEGSKA (reference sequence). V was shortened by 3 bases and J by 0 bases, with 17 bases between the two germline ends. The length of the CDR3 is 16 residues.

As regards this clonotype: Germline is not matched at one junction end, which may reflect a read error. The rearrangement joins TRBV7-9 to TRBJ1-4; D is ambiguous. This CDR3 is built from 13 residues. Germline lookup yields CDR1 SEHNR and CDR2 FQNEAQ (reference sequence). The CDR3 spells CANSLAVGEKLFF. For the CDR3, the DNA is TGTGCCAACAGCTTAGCTGTCGGGGAAAAACTGTTTTTT.

V usage is TRBV12-3 or TRBV12-4 and J usage is TRBJ2-1, with TRBD1 matching over 9 bases. Trimming removed 7 bases from V and 9 bases from J; junction bases left unmatched: 7. The CDR3 has 13 residues. Here the CDR3 reads CASTLTGGGEQFF. Here the CDR3 DNA reads TGTGCCAGCACCCTGACAGGGGGAGGTGAGCAGTTCTTC.

The chain joins TRBV5-4 to TRBJ2-1; the D is unclear. Trimming took 3 bases from V and 2 from J, leaving 12 bases between them. This CDR3 has 15 residues. The germline CDR1 and CDR2 sequences are SGHNT and YYREEE (reference sequence). The CDR3 DNA reads TGTGCCAGCAGCTCCGAGAAATCAGCCTACAATGAGCAGTTCTTC. Translating gives CASSSEKSAYNEQFF.

This clonotype was observed a handful of times. The V gene is TRBV7-9, the J gene TRBJ2-7; D gene ambiguous. This CDR3 has 12 residues. The germline gives CDR1 SEHNR, CDR2 FQNEAQ (reference sequence). With 7 bases removed from V and 0 bases from J, the gap between germline ends came to 7 bases. The CDR3 nucleotides read TGTGCCAGCAAGGGCAACTCCTACGAGCAGTACTTC. Protein: CASKGNSYEQYF.

The rearrangement uses TRBV18 and TRBJ1-5; 11 positions match TRBD1. Trimming at V came to 3 bases and at J to 5 bases, leaving 21 bases not matched to a gene. The CDR3 totals 21 residues. Germline V gives CDR1 KGHSH, CDR2 LQKENI. The CDR3 reads CASSPANRDRGNTPRYQPQHF. In DNA, the CDR3 is TGTGCCAGCTCACCGGCCAACCGGGACAGGGGGAACACACCAAGGTATCAGCCCCAGCATTTT.

This clonotype was detected many times. This chain links TRBV2 with TRBJ2-7, with 7 bases identical to TRBD1. The CDR3 runs 18 residues. Germline CDR1 and CDR2: SNHLY and FYNNEI. The V and J ends lost 2 bases and 3 bases, in that order; junction bases with no gene match: 16. The CDR3 nucleotides read TGTGCCAGCAGTGAAATCGTTCTTCGCGGACAGGAAAGCTACGAGCAGTACTTC. Amino acids: CASSEIVLRGQESYEQYF. Based on the CDR3 plus reference TRBV2 and TRBJ2-7, the full variable domain is EPEVTQTPSHQVTQMGQEVILRCVPISNHLYFYWYRQILGQKVEFLVSFYNNEISEKSEIFDDQFSVERPDGSNFTLKIRSTKLEDSAMYFCASSEIVLRGQESYEQYFGPGTRLTVT.

J is TRBJ2-1 and V is TRBV4-1; D uncertain. V lost 4 bases to trimming and J lost 4 bases, with 8 bases between them. The CDR3 is 13 residues long. Germline CDR1 MGHRA, CDR2 YSYEKL. CDR3 in DNA: TGCGCCAGCAGCCGTAGTCAGTACAATGAGCAGTTCTTC. Its protein product is CASSRSQYNEQFF.